This TCR beta chain was observed in a study of blood T cells in healthy people across ages (dated by TCRdb to between 2014 and 2017). Broadly, across the study: In model experiments, template switching captured roughly one uniquely barcoded TCR beta cDNA molecule for every two T cells. To track age-related changes in TCR beta repertoire diversity, the study relied on deep sequencing normalized with unique cDNA molecular identifiers. The donors were divided into four age groups: young (average around 15 years), middle-aged (approximately 39), aged (approximately 62) and long-lived (roughly 88). To avoid experimental bias, donors of different ages were spread randomly across the sequencing lanes. The study analyzed two additional independent replicas of 1 million unique cDNA reads from the same blood draw for two donors, one aged 18 to 29 and one aged 80 or older. General conclusions and limits of the study: Because the CMV infection status of the donors was unknown, age-related changes in expanded clonotypes may potentially have been confounded. Observed TCR beta diversity per million T cells fell roughly linearly with age, and a significant reduction was already apparent by age around 40. Estimates of total diversity based on one million sequenced T cells were regarded as lower bounds and as underestimates. The percentage of naive T cells measured by flow cytometry correlated strongly with observed TCR beta diversity. Since profiling was done on bulk unsorted PBMCs, naive and antigen-experienced compartments could not be conclusively compared. Compared with the aged group, the long-lived group had more naive CD4+ T cells, fewer expanded clones and increased TCR diversity, a pattern suggesting age selection.

Concerning this clonotype: The antigen it recognizes is unknown. Within one base of it there is no much larger clone, and no base qualities were kept.

Libraries were built with 5' RACE. Sequencer: Illumina HiSeq 2500. The second PCR ran for about 6 to 11 cycles and used a J-beta primer mix along with a sample-barcoded 5' primer. Each TCR beta cDNA molecule received a unique molecular identifier from a template-switch 5' adaptor carrying 12 random nucleotides. Each sample yielded at least 2.5 million CDR3-containing paired-end reads. All of the RNA was converted into first-strand cDNA using the Mint cDNA synthesis kit, with a TRBC-specific oligonucleotide serving as the primer. Following uracil-DNA glycosylase treatment, all cDNA underwent a first 18-cycle PCR with the universal primers M1SS and BC2_uni_R. Per the source publication's procedure: Each sample was normalized by randomly selecting 1 million high-quality reads, each carrying a distinct molecular identifier. Reads with shared molecular identifiers were discarded instead of being binned into consensus sequences. MiTCR, run with a Q25 quality threshold and the strictest error-elimination algorithm, handled CDR3 identification, clonotype clustering and error correction. A nonparametric unseen species model with Euler transformation was used to estimate a lower bound on total TCR beta diversity. The public reads were reanalyzed by TCRdb: fastp trimming at Q25, MiXCR alignment, in-frame beta chains only. A single entry per CDR3 protein holds the most common genes and DNA from its merged rows. These V and J calls are TCRdb output, not the study's own analysis. Across this sample there are under 2,000,000 distinct CDR3 sequences, with around 50% seen only once. The ten biggest clones cover approximately 2.1% of the sample.

The germline V gene supplies CDR1 SGHDT and CDR2 YYEEEE. The CDR3 runs 12 amino acids, cysteine and phenylalanine included. Only the CDR3 DNA is retained, 36 bases long and in frame from the first base. V drops 1 base and J drops 8 bases, leaving 7 bases in between. Systemically healthy Caucasian individuals from Russia, approximately 39 in total and aged roughly 6 to 100 years, were included as donors. Roughly 10 milliliters of peripheral blood were collected from each donor into EDTA-treated Vacutainer tubes. PBMCs were isolated by Ficoll-Paque density-gradient centrifugation, with at least 6.5 million obtained per sample. Trizol reagent was used to extract total RNA from the PBMCs, yielding at least 5.5 micrograms per sample. The percentages of naive CD45RAhigh/CD27high T cells were determined by flow cytometry on a PBMC aliquot from every donor.

This receptor was identified in a woman between 40 and 50 years old in good health. The chain employs TRBV5-6 and TRBJ2-1, with an unclear D gene assignment. The source material was blood. The CDR3 sequence is CASSLWMDEQFF. The nucleotide sequence reads TGTGCCAGCAGCTTGTGGATGGATGAGCAGTTCTTC.